The 29 T cell receptor beta chains listed next were all sequenced from one sample in a study of blood T cells in healthy people across ages. With a J-beta primer mix and a sample-barcoded 5' primer, a second PCR ran about 6 to 11 cycles. TCRdb re-called the 5' RACE reads with MiXCR, one entry per CDR3 protein. Of some 760,000 distinct CDR3 sequences listed, roughly 25% are singletons. These sequences were also reported in another study, on T cells of mothers and their children.

The sequenced sample was blood. These receptors all stem from a boy aged 10-17 years in good health.

The table lists this clonotype with a count of one. The CDR3 protein is CASSNPELRYEQYF. The CDR3 nucleotides read TGTGCCAGCAGTAATCCCGAGCTCCGCTACGAGCAGTACTTC. The chain is built from TRBV27 and TRBJ2-7; no reliable D call. V was trimmed by 5 bases and J by 3 bases, leaving 14 bases between them. CDR1 and CDR2 from the germline V gene are MNHEY and SMNVEV (reference sequence). This CDR3 is built from 14 residues.

This clonotype showed up just a few times. V is TRBV25-1 and J is TRBJ2-3, with D possibly being TRBD2 (7 bases). This CDR3 contains 14 residues. Germline values: CDR1 MGHDK, CDR2 SYGVNS. The germline V and J ends were trimmed by 5 bases and 7 bases, with 16 bases remaining between them. The CDR3 is CASSPGGLPNTQYF. CDR3 bases: TGTGCCAGCAGTCCGGGGGGCCTACCAAATACGCAGTATTTT.

The V gene is TRBV9, the J gene TRBJ2-1; D ambiguous. Trimming cost V 3 bases and J 9 bases, with 7 bases left between them. The germline V gene encodes CDR1 SGDLS and CDR2 YYNGEE. This CDR3 has 11 amino acids. CDR3 nucleotides: TGTGCCAGCAGCGCCTTTGGTGAGCAGTTCTTC. It is translated as CASSAFGEQFF.

The sample holds a few counts of this clonotype. The chain has TRBV29-1 and TRBJ1-2; a weak D match, TRBD1 (5 bases). The CDR3 sequence is 12 residues long. The germline V and J ends were trimmed by 4 bases and 4 bases, with 10 bases remaining between them. Germline CDR1 and CDR2: SQVTM and ANQGSEA. The CDR3 coding sequence is TGCAGCGTTGGGGACTCACCCTATGGCTACACCTTC. This codes for CSVGDSPYGYTF.

The chain carries TRBV5-1 and TRBJ2-7; D not certain. Germline-derived CDR1 and CDR2 are SGHRS and YFSETQ. CDR3 size: 15 residues. V lost 0 bases to trimming and J lost 0 bases, with 10 bases between them. The CDR3 sequence is CASSLVRKDSYEQYF. The CDR3 DNA is TGCGCCAGCAGCTTGGTGCGTAAGGACTCCTACGAGCAGTACTTC.

The CDR3, as DNA: TGTGCCAGCAGAGAGAACAGGGACTTCCCTGAAGCTTTCTTT. This gives the protein CASRENRDFPEAFF. This sequence joins TRBV2 and TRBJ1-1; D is possibly TRBD1 (6 bases). Germline CDR1 is SNHLY and CDR2 is FYNNEI. This CDR3 contains 14 residues. V was trimmed by 6 bases and J by 6 bases, leaving 17 bases between them.

This CDR3 reads CAISEGGDYEQYF. The CDR3 bases are TGTGCCATCAGTGAAGGCGGCGACTACGAGCAGTACTTC. V is TRBV10-3 and J is TRBJ2-7; D unclear. This CDR3 is 13 amino acids long. Per germline, CDR1 ENHRY and CDR2 SYGVKD. Trimming left V 3 bases short and J 3 bases short, with 9 bases between.

Here the CDR3 DNA reads TGTGCCAGCAGCCAAGTAGCGGGTGGGAGCAAGACCCAGTACTTC. As protein: CASSQVAGGSKTQYF. The V and J genes are TRBV14 and TRBJ2-5, with TRBD2 identical over 7 bases. This CDR3 region has 15 residues. The ends lost 1 base at V and 6 bases at J; junction bases unmatched: 8. The germline CDR1 and CDR2 sequences are SGHDN and FVKESK.

The rearrangement links TRBV19 to TRBJ2-1, with 9 bases identical to TRBD2. With V trimmed by 5 bases and J by 8 bases, 13 bases remained unmatched. There are 16 residues in the CDR3. From germline, CDR1 is LNHDA and CDR2 SQIVND (reference sequence). The CDR3 bases are TGTGCCAGTAGTGGGGGACTAGCCGAGGGAGACGATGAGCAGTTCTTC. Amino acid sequence: CASSGGLAEGDDEQFF.

The table lists this clonotype with a few counts. The chain links TRBV7-9 to TRBJ1-1; TRBD1 matches at 9 bases. With 4 bases clipped from V and 6 bases from J, the junction kept 3 bases outside the gene matches. Germline-derived CDR1 and CDR2 are SEHNR and FQNEAQ (reference sequence). The CDR3 has 13 amino acids. The CDR3 DNA reads TGTGCCAGCAGCTCCGGGACAGGGTCTGAAGCTTTCTTT. It translates to CASSSGTGSEAFF.

This chain connects TRBV2 to TRBJ2-1, with TRBD1 identical over 10 bases. Matching the DNA end better, TRBJ2-5 makes the J call doubtful. This CDR3 is built from 15 residues. From germline, CDR1 is SNHLY and CDR2 FYNNEI. Here the CDR3 DNA reads TGTGCCAGCAGTGCGGAGGGACAGGGGATCGAGACCCAGTACTTC. Amino acid sequence: CASSAEGQGIETQYF.

This clonotype was detected once. The genes are TRBV5-1 and TRBJ1-2, with a weak D call TRBD1 (6 bases). CDR1 SGHRS and CDR2 YFSETQ come from the germline V gene. The CDR3 loop spans 14 amino acids. Trimming removed 6 bases at V and 1 base at J, with 13 bases between. The CDR3 DNA follows: TGCGCCAGCAACGCCGGGACAAGTAACTATGGCTACACCTTC. This translates into CASNAGTSNYGYTF.

This rearrangement joins TRBV7-2 to TRBJ2-5, with TRBD2 matching over 7 bases. CDR1 is SGHTA, CDR2 FQGNSA, per germline. V trimming: 3 bases; J trimming: 3 bases; junction bases outside the gene matches: 7. This CDR3 is 15 amino acids long. CDR3 coding DNA: TGTGCCAGCAGCTTCCTTTTCAGCGGGGAAGAGACCCAGTACTTC. Its protein product is CASSFLFSGEETQYF.

The V gene is TRBV7-6, the J gene TRBJ2-3, with 8 bases that match TRBD2. The CDR3 totals 15 residues. Germline V gives CDR1 SGHVS, CDR2 FNYEAQ. Trimming cost V 5 bases and J 2 bases; bases outside gene matches: 6. This CDR3 reads CASSEAGAFTDTQYF. The DNA of the CDR3 is TGTGCCAGCAGCGAAGCGGGGGCATTCACAGATACGCAGTATTTT.

Only a few counts were recorded for this clonotype. With a much larger clone just one base away, this may be a read error. The V gene is TRBV2, the J gene TRBJ2-5; no clear D. Germline V gene sequence: CDR1 SNHLY, CDR2 FYNNEI. The CDR3 loop spans 12 amino acids. With 3 bases removed from V and 6 bases from J, the gap between germline ends came to 8 bases. CDR3 loop: CASSDRRQTQYF. In DNA, the CDR3 is TGTGCCAGCAGTGACAGGCGCCAGACCCAGTACTTC.

V gene TRBV6-6 combines with J gene TRBJ2-5, with 10 bases lining up with TRBD2. There are 14 residues in the CDR3. The trim removed 5 bases at V and 4 bases at J, leaving 4 bases unmatched. CDR1 and CDR2 from the germline V gene are MNHNY and SVGAGI (reference sequence). CDR3 bases: TGTGCCAGCAGTAGTCTAGCGGGAGTAGAGACCCAGTACTTC. Its translation is CASSSLAGVETQYF.

V is TRBV12-3 or TRBV12-4 and J is TRBJ1-2; 9 bases map to TRBD1. The length of the CDR3 is 16 residues. V gave up 5 bases and J gave up 4 bases; unmatched junction bases: 11. The CDR3 DNA follows: TGTGCCAGCAGTCTGCTTCGACGGACAGGGGTCTATGGCTACACCTTC. It yields the protein CASSLLRRTGVYGYTF.

The chain uses TRBV28 and TRBJ2-7; 7 positions match TRBD2. Losses at the gene ends were 5 bases for V and 6 bases for J; bases not matched to a gene: 10. There are 14 residues in the CDR3. CDR1 MDHEN and CDR2 SYDVKM come from the germline V gene. The CDR3 nucleotides read TGTGCCAGCAGTCGCTTAGCGGGTTTTCGCGAGCAGTACTTC. Translating gives CASSRLAGFREQYF.

The chain joins TRBV3-1 to TRBJ2-1; possibly TRBD1 or TRBD2 for D (5 bases each). The CDR3 contains 14 residues. The germline V gene encodes CDR1 LGHDT and CDR2 YNNKEL (reference sequence). The ends were cut back, 4 bases at V and 3 bases at J, with 10 bases in the middle. The CDR3: CASSPGDLYNEQFF. In DNA, the CDR3 is TGTGCCAGCAGCCCCGGGGACCTCTACAATGAGCAGTTCTTC.

This clonotype has just a few counts. CDR3 bases: TGTGCCAGCACCTGGGACCGTGACTATGGCTACACCTTC. It specifies CASTWDRDYGYTF. The chain couples TRBV7-2 to TRBJ1-2, with D tentatively TRBD1 (5 bases). V dropped 7 bases and J dropped 3 bases, with 12 bases sitting between them. Looked up from germline, CDR1 is SGHTA and CDR2 is FQGNSA. The CDR3 extends over 13 amino acids.

This chain joins TRBV29-1 and TRBJ2-3; D may match TRBD1 or TRBD2 (5 bases each). The germline V and J ends were trimmed by 4 bases and 10 bases, with 12 bases remaining between them. Germline V gene lookup returns CDR1 SQVTM and CDR2 ANQGSEA. The CDR3 extends over 11 amino acids. CDR3 in amino acids: CSVAGPDAQYF. CDR3 coding DNA: TGCAGCGTTGCGGGGCCGGATGCGCAGTATTTT.

This clonotype was found a few times. The rearrangement joins TRBV28 to TRBJ2-7; D possibly corresponds to TRBD2 (6 bases). This CDR3 region has 15 residues. In germline, CDR1 is MDHEN, CDR2 SYDVKM. V lost 5 bases and J 5 bases, leaving 19 bases between the germline ends. CDR3 region: CASSPIGQGLNEQYF. The DNA of the CDR3 is TGTGCCAGCAGTCCTATAGGCCAGGGACTCAACGAGCAGTACTTC.

This clonotype was picked up a small number of times. The chain links TRBV6-2 or TRBV6-3 to TRBJ2-1; 9 bases match TRBD2. The germline V gene encodes CDR1 MNHEY and CDR2 SVGEGT. The CDR3 is 15 residues long. V was clipped by 4 bases and J by 6 bases; unmatched bases: 7. CDR3 region: CASSSPGLALNEQFF. Here the CDR3 DNA reads TGTGCCAGCAGTTCCCCGGGACTAGCTCTCAATGAGCAGTTCTTC.

In the case of this clonotype: A read error may produce the germline difference seen at one junction end. The chain recombines TRBV6-2 or TRBV6-3 with TRBJ1-1; perhaps TRBD1 as D (5 bases). Germline CDR1 and CDR2: MNHEY and SVGEGT. CDR3 size: 17 residues. The CDR3 region is CASRETGSPGLNTEASF. The CDR3 coding sequence is TGTGCCAGCAGAGAAACAGGATCCCCTGGATTGAACACTGAAGCTTCCTTT.

This chain links TRBV5-5 with TRBJ1-1; D not resolved. Trimming took 0 bases from V and 8 from J, leaving 8 bases between them. The CDR3 sequence is 12 residues long. Germline V CDR1 and CDR2: SGHKS, YYEKEE (reference sequence). The CDR3 nucleotides are TGTGCCAGCAGCTTGGCCGGCGGGGAAGCTTTCTTT. It codes for CASSLAGGEAFF. Complete variable domain (other parts from reference TRBV5-5 and TRBJ1-1): DAGVTQSPTHLIKTRGQQVTLRCSPISGHKSVSWYQQVLGQGPQFIFQYYEKEERGRGNFPDRFSARQFPNYSSELNVNALLLGDSALYLCASSLAGGEAFFGQGTRLTVV.

CDR3 protein: CASSASGWGLAEQETQYF. In DNA form, the CDR3 reads TGTGCCAGCAGCGCCAGTGGGTGGGGACTAGCGGAGCAAGAGACCCAGTACTTC. The V call is TRBV11-3, the J call TRBJ2-5; TRBD2 agrees at 11 bases. V lost 5 bases, J lost 2 bases, and 13 bases stayed unmatched. The CDR3 sequence is 18 residues long. Germline V CDR1 and CDR2: SGHNT, YENEEA. Looking up the rest from reference TRBV11-3 and TRBJ2-5 gives the full variable domain: EAGVVQSPRYKIIEKKQPVAFWCNPISGHNTLYWYLQNLGQGPELLIRYENEEAVDDSQLPKDRFSAERLKGVDSTLKIQPAELGDSAVYLCASSASGWGLAEQETQYFGPGTRLLVL.

This chain connects TRBV7-2 to TRBJ1-1, with D unclear. This CDR3 has 14 amino acids. Germline CDR1 and CDR2: SGHTA and FQGNSA. V dropped 4 bases and J dropped 4 bases, with 13 bases sitting between them. DNA for the CDR3: TGTGCCAGCAGCTCCCTCGGGATGGGCACTGAAGCTTTCTTT. Its translation is CASSSLGMGTEAFF.

The table lists this clonotype with a few counts. The CDR3 loop is CASSFKGEEQFF. The CDR3 coding sequence is TGTGCCAGCAGTTTCAAGGGAGAGGAGCAGTTCTTC. J is TRBJ2-5 and V is TRBV12-3 or TRBV12-4; D might be TRBD2 (5 bases). The J call may be incorrect, as the DNA end agrees better with TRBJ2-1. The CDR3 length is 12 residues.

The rearrangement joins TRBV5-1 to TRBJ2-1, with 8 nucleotides matching TRBD2. The CDR3 loop spans 13 amino acids. Germline V gene data show CDR1 as SGHRS and CDR2 as YFSETQ. V shed 4 bases and J 7 bases; nucleotides not matched to a gene: 4. The CDR3 loop reads CASSQGTRNEQFF. CDR3 coding DNA: TGCGCCAGCAGCCAGGGGACTAGAAATGAGCAGTTCTTC.